Sequencing of this TCR beta chain was carried out in a study of follicular helper T cells after annual influenza vaccination (dated by TCRdb to 2016 to 2017). About the full investigation: After each seasonal influenza vaccination, blood samples were collected on days 0, 7 and 28. To study recall of cTfh clones, some subjects were followed through successive annual vaccinations in the 2013-2014, 2014-2015 and 2015-2016 seasons. One week after vaccination, a second recruited cohort of about eleven subjects (Table S1) displayed a similar ICOS+CD38+ cTfh response. Multi-year samples were available from six subjects, with four subjects covering two vaccination seasons and two subjects covering three seasons. The 2013-2014 samples were cryopreserved, while the 2015 samples were processed right after collection. Broader findings and caveats from the paper: Day 7 ICOS+CD38+ clones were most often found later in ICOS-CD38- cTfh, suggesting that subset may serve as a memory reservoir. Because only about 8.5-20% of the analyzed cells gave productive TCRB sequences, there was no way to sample rare clonotypes. Successive annual vaccinations recalled a recurrent oligoclonal ICOS+CD38+ cTfh response that contained tetramer and AIM influenza-specific clonotypes. In evaluating whether influenza clones were enriched, the possibility that the far larger non-cTfh compartments were undersampled could not be ruled out. ICOS+CD38+ cTfh clonality correlated with the frequency of that population, and its change correlated with the change in circulating plasmablast frequency.

Of note for this clone: Its recognized antigen is unknown. Per-nucleotide qualities are absent, and no much larger clonotype sits a single base away.

The library was generated by the immunoSEQ multiplex PCR assay. Adaptive Biotechnologies handled the TCRB amplification, library preparation, sequencing and preliminary bioinformatics at Survey level resolution. As for how the authors treated the data: In R, clonality was calculated as 1 minus the normalized Shannon entropy, and the Gini index was computed using the R package ineq. Overlap score was the summed counts of shared sequences divided by total counts of all sequences in both compared samples. Fisher's exact test, with an assumed theoretical repertoire of 10^7 TCRB sequences, was used to assess the significance of shared clonotypes. The table comes from immuneACCESS by way of TCRdb, which keeps in-frame sequences with V and J called. Part of the clones is missing from these tables; in studies checked, under half for an unresolved V gene and the rest for unknown reasons. V and J calls and clone size follow that table, whereas D and trimming were derived from the DNA. Recorded for this sample are about 10,000 clones; about 85% of them occurred a single time. The top ten clonotypes cover about 0.77% of the sample.

Spanning cysteine to phenylalanine, the CDR3 consists of 14 amino acids. CDR3 DNA is the only sequence kept; it has 42 bases, read in frame from the first base. V is reduced by 4 bases and J by 3 bases, leaving a spacing of 10 bases between them. The germline V gene supplies CDR1 MNHNS and CDR2 SASEGT. Interpreted using the paper, the time point label stands for: 2014-2015 season, 7 days after vaccination. TCRB sequencing was used to follow sorted CD4 subsets from the blood of adults before and after they were given the seasonal inactivated influenza vaccine (Fluvarix). Subjects were considered eligible if community-dwelling and if influenza vaccine had not been received in the prior 6 months. Subjects were excluded for influenza vaccine contraindications, substance abuse, HIV/AIDS, active malignancy, immunomodulatory medication, or active illness such as respiratory infection. Between roughly 40 and 100 mL of blood was sampled per time point. Ficoll-Paque PLUS or SepMate separation was used to isolate PBMC. As a non-Tfh comparison subset, CXCR5- memory CD4 T cells were sorted. Before DNA extraction, cell subsets were sorted from PBMC on a BD FACS Aria.

The receptor was derived from an adult who received the influenza vaccine. The chain is assembled from TRBV6-1 and TRBJ1-3; the D region possibly corresponds to TRBD1 (5 bases align). Sequenced here: CXCR5- memory CD4+ T cells sorted from blood, sampled 7 days after influenza vaccination. In light of the paper, this sample's cell subset or site label describes: CXCR5- memory CD4 T cells. The DNA sequence follows: TGTGCCAGCAGTGGGGGGGGGAATGGAAACACCATATATTTT. Translated, this gives CASSGGGNGNTIYF.